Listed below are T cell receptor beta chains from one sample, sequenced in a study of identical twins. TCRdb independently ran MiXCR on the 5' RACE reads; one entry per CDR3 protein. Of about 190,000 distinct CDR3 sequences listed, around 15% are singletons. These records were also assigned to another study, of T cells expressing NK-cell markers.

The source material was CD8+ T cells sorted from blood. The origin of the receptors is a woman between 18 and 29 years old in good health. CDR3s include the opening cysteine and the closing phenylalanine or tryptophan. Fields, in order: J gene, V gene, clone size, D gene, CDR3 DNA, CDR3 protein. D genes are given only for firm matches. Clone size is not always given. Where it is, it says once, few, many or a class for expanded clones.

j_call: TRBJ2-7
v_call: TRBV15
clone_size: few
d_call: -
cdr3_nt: TGTGCCACCGAGTTCACGCGGGGCAGGGAGCAGTACTTC
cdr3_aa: CATEFTRGREQYF

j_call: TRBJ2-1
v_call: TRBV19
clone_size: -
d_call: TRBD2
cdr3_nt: TGTGCCAGTAGTATCTCCGGGACTAGCGGGAGTAGTGAGCAGTTCTTC
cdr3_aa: CASSISGTSGSSEQFF

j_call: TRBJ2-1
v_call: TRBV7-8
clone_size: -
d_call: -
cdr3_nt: TGTGCCAGCAGCTTTAGTCCGGTAAATGAGCAGTTCTTC
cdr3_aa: CASSFSPVNEQFF

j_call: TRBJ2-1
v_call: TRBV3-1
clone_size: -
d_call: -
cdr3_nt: TGTGCCAGCAGCCAAGCTTCTAGGCACCCCTACAATGAGCAGTTCTTC
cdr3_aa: CASSQASRHPYNEQFF

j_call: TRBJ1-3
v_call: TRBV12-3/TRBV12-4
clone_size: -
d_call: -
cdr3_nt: TGTGCCAGCAGGAAGGATGACAGCTATTACTCTGGAAACACCATATATTTT
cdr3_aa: CASRKDDSYYSGNTIYF

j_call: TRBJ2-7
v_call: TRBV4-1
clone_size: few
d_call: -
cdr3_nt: TGCGCCAGCAGCCATTTAAGTTCGGAGCAGTACTTC
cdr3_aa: CASSHLSSEQYF

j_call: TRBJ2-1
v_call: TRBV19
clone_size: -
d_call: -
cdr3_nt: TGTGCCAGTAGTATAGTGACCGCTAATGAGCAGTTCTTC
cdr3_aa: CASSIVTANEQFF

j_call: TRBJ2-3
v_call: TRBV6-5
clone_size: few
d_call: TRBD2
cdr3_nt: TGTGCCAGCAGTTACCTCACTAGCGGGAGCACAGATACGCAGTATTTT
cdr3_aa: CASSYLTSGSTDTQYF

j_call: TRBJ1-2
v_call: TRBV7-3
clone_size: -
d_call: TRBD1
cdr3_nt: TGTGCCAGCAGCCCGACAGGGGGAATCTATGGCTACACCTTC
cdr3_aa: CASSPTGGIYGYTF

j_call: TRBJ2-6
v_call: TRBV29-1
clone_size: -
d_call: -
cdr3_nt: TGCAGCGTTCTGACTACAGGGTCTTCTGGGGCCAACGTCCTGACTTTC
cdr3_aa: CSVLTTGSSGANVLTF

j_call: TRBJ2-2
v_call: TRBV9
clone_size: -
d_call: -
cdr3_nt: TGTGCCAGCAGCGTAGCAACTAACACCGGGGAGCTGTTTTTT
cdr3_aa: CASSVATNTGELFF

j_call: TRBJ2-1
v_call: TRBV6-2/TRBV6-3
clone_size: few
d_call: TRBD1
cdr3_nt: TGTGCCAGCAGTTACTTGAGACAGGGTACGTCTCGGGGTGCCGATGAGCAGTTCTTC
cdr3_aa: CASSYLRQGTSRGADEQFF

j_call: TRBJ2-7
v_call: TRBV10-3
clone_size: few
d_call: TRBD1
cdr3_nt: TGTGCCATCAGTGGTTCCTCCGACAGGGGTTTTACCTACGAGCAGTACTTC
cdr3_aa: CAISGSSDRGFTYEQYF

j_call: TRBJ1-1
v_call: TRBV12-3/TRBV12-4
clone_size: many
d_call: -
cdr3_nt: TGTGCCAGCAGCGATTCGGGGGATGTGCGGCAAGCTTTCTTT
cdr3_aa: CASSDSGDVRQAFF

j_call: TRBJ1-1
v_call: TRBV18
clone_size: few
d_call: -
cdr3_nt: TGTGCCAGCTCGTCGACAGGAACAGAAGCTTTCTTT
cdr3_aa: CASSSTGTEAFF

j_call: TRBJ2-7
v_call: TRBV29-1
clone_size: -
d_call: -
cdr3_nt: TGCAGCGTTCAGCGGAACTACGAGCAGTACTTC
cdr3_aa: CSVQRNYEQYF

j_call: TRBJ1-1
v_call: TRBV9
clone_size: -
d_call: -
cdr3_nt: TGTGCCAGCAGCGACTCGAACCGGACGGGGAACACTGAAGCTTTCTTT
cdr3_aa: CASSDSNRTGNTEAFF

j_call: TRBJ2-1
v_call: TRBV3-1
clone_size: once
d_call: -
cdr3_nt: TGTGCCACCTGCCAAGCGGAGGAAACCTACAATGAGCAGTTCTTC
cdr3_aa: CATCQAEETYNEQFF

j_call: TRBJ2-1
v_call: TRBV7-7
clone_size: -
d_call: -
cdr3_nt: TGTGCCAGCAGCTTACTAGACTCCAATGAGCAGTTCTTC
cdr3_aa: CASSLLDSNEQFF

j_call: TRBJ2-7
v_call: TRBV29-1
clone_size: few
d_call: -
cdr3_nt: TGCAGCGTTGTTCAGGGGCCATACTACGAGCAGTACTTC
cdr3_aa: CSVVQGPYYEQYF

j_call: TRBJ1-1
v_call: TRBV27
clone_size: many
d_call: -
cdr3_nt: TGTGCCAGCAGTTTGTCGGGTCCGAACACTGAAGCTTTCTTT
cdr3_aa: CASSLSGPNTEAFF

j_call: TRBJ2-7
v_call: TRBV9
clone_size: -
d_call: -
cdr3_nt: TGTGCCAGCAGCGTAGGGGTCGAGCAGTACTTC
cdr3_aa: CASSVGVEQYF

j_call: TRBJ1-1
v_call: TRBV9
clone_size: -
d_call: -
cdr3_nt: TGTGCCAGCAGCGTAGCCCGGGATTCAAACACTGAAGCTTTCTTT
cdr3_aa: CASSVARDSNTEAFF

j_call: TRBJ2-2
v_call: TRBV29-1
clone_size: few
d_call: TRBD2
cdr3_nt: TGCAGCGTTGAAGGGCGTATGGGAGGGGTTGCCGGGGAGCTGTTTTTT
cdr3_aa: CSVEGRMGGVAGELFF

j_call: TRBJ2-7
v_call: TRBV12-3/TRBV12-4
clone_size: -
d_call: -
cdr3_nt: TGTGCCAGCGCAGTTGGGTGGGAGCAGTACTTC
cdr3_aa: CASAVGWEQYF

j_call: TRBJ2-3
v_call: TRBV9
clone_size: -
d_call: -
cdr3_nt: TGTGCCAGCAGCCCCTGGGGTGGGGGTGCAGATACGCAGTATTTT
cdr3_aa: CASSPWGGGADTQYF

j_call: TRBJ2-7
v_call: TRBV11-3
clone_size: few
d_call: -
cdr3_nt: TGTGCCAGCAGCTTAGATGGAGGCGAGCAGTACTTC
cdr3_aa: CASSLDGGEQYF

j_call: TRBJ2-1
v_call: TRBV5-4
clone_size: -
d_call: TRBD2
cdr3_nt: TGTGCCAGCAGCTCAGCGGGAGGGACCTACAATGAGCAGTTCTTC
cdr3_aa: CASSSAGGTYNEQFF

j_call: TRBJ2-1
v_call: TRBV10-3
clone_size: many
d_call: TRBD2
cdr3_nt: TGTGCCATCACTAGCGGGAGGCCCAGCTCCTACAATGAGCAGTTCTTC
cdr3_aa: CAITSGRPSSYNEQFF

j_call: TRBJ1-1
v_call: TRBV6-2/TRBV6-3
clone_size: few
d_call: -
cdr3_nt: TGTGCCAGCCTGCGGGGGACAATAGAGGACACTGAAGCTTTCTTT
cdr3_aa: CASLRGTIEDTEAFF

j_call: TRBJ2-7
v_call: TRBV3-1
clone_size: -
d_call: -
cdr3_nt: TGTGCCAGCAGCCCCTCACTCGGGGCTTACGAGCAGTACTTC
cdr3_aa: CASSPSLGAYEQYF

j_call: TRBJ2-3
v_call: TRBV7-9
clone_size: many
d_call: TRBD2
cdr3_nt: TGTGCCAGCAGCTTCTTTAGCGGGGGGAGCACAGATACGCAGTATTTT
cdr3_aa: CASSFFSGGSTDTQYF

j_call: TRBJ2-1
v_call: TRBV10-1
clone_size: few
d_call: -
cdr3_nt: TGCGCCAGCAGTGATACAAGGGGTTCGCATGAGCAGTTCTTC
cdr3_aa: CASSDTRGSHEQFF

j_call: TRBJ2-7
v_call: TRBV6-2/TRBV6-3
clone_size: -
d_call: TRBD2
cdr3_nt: TGTGCCAGCAGTTCACTAGCGGAGCAGTACTTC
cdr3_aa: CASSSLAEQYF

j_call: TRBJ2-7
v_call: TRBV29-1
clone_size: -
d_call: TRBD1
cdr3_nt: TGCAGCGCGGGGACAGGGCTCAACGAGCAGTACTTC
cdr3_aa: CSAGTGLNEQYF

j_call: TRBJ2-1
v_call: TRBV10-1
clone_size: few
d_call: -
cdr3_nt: TGCGCCAGCAGTGAGTCGAGGACAGCGGTGCACAATGAGCAGTTCTTC
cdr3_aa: CASSESRTAVHNEQFF

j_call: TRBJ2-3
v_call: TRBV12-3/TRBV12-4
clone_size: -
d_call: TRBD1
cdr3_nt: TGTGCCACCTCCGGGACAGGTATATCAGATACGCAGTATTTT
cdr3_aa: CATSGTGISDTQYF

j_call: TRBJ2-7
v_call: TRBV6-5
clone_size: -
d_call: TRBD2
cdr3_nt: TGTGCCAGCAGCACTCGGGGGGGAACCTACGAGCAGTACTTC
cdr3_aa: CASSTRGGTYEQYF

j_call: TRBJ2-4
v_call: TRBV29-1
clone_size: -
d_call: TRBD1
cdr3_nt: TGCAGCGTTGCCGCGGGACAGGGGTGGCAAAACATTCAGTACTTC
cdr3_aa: CSVAAGQGWQNIQYF

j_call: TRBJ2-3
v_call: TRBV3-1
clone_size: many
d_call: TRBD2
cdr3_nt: TGTGCCAGCAGCCAAGGGACGGGGGGGCCTGATACGCAGTATTTT
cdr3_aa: CASSQGTGGPDTQYF

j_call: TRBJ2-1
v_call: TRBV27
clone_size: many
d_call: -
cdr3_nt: TGTGCCAGCAGCCCCGACTACAATGAGCAGTTCTTC
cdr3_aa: CASSPDYNEQFF

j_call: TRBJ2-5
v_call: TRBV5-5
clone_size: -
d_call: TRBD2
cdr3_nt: TGTGCCAGCAGCTTGGCAGCGGGGGATCCTATTCGGGAGACCCAGTACTTC
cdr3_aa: CASSLAAGDPIRETQYF

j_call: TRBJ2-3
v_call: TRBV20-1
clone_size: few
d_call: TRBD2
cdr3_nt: TGCAGTGCTAGAGATCGGGGGGGGCCTTTTGATACGCAGTATTTT
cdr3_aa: CSARDRGGPFDTQYF

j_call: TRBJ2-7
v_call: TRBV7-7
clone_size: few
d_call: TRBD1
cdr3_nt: TGTGCTAGCAGCTTCAGACAGGGAACCTCCTACGAGCAGTACTTC
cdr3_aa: CASSFRQGTSYEQYF

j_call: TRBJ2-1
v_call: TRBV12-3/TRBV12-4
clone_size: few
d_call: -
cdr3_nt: TGTGCCAGCAGTGCTGGGCTGGATGAGCAGTTCTTC
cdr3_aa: CASSAGLDEQFF

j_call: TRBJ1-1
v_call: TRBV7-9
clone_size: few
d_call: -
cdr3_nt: TGTGCCAGCAGCTCAATAATGAACACTGAAGCTTTCTTT
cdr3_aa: CASSSIMNTEAFF

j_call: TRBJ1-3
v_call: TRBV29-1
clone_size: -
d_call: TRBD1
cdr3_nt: TGCAGCGTCCCAGACAGGGTTGGAAACACCATATATTTT
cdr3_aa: CSVPDRVGNTIYF

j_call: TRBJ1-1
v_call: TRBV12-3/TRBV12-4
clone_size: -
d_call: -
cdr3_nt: TGTGCCAGCAGTTTTGGGGGGCCTGAAGCTTTCTTT
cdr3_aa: CASSFGGPEAFF

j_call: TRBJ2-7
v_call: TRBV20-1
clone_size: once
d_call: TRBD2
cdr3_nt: TGCAGTGCTAGAGAGGTGGCGGGGGTAAGGTACGAGCAGTACTTC
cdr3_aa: CSAREVAGVRYEQYF

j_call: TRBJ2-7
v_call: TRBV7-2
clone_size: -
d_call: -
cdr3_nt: TGTGCCAGCAGCTGGGGCGTGTGGGAGCAGTACTTC
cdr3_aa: CASSWGVWEQYF

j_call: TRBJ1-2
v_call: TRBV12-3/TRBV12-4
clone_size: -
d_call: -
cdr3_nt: TGTGCCAGCACTCCGGGGAATGGCTACACCTTC
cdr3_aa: CASTPGNGYTF

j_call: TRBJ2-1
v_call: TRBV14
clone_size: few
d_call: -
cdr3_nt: TGTGCCAGCAGCCAAGATCGGGCAGACACCTGGGCCAATGAGCAGTTCTTC
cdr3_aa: CASSQDRADTWANEQFF

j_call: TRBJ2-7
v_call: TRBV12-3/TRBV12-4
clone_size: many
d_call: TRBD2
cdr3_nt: TGTGCCAGCAGGGTAGGGGGACTAGGGTCGAACGAGCAGTACTTC
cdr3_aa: CASRVGGLGSNEQYF

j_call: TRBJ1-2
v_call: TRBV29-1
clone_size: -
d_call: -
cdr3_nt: TGCAGCGTTGAACACAGGGCCAACTATGGCTACACCTTC
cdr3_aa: CSVEHRANYGYTF

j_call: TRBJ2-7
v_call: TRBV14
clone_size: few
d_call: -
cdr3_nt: TGTGCCAGCAGCCAAGATCGCCTGATTTCCGAGCAGTACTTC
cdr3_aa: CASSQDRLISEQYF

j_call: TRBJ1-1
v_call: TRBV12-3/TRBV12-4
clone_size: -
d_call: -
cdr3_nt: TGTGCCAGCAGTTTGGGCCCAAAAGCTTTCTTT
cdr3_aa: CASSLGPKAFF

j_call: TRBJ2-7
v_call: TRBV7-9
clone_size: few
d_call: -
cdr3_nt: TGTGCCAGCAGCTTAGTGCTCGGGCCTCTCCACGAGCAGTACTTC
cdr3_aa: CASSLVLGPLHEQYF

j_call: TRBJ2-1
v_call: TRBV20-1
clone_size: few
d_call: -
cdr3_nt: TGCAGTGCTAGGGACTATATAAAATTGTCCTCCTACAATGAGCAGTTCTTC
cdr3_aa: CSARDYIKLSSYNEQFF

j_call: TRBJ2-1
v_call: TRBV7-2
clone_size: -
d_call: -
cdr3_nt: TGTGCCAGCAGCTTAGAGGGGGAGGGGCACAATGAGCAGTTCTTC
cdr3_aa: CASSLEGEGHNEQFF

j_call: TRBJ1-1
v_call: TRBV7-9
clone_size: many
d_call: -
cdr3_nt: TGTGCCAGCAGCTTAGACTCAGGTGAAGCTTTCTTT
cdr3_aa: CASSLDSGEAFF